Each of the 2 T cell receptor beta chains below was sequenced from the same sample in a study of preoperative IRX-2 immunotherapy in early breast cancer. TCRdb's table, derived via immunoSEQ multiplex PCR, lists solely in-frame clones and lacks some. The sample has roughly 3,600 clones; around 73% are singletons. As to treatment: preoperative locoregional IRX-2 cytokine immunotherapy. This specimen consisted of tumor tissue, obtained after IRX-2 immunotherapy. The receptors originated from a human donor with breast cancer.

The sample holds a few counts of this clone. This chain uses TRBV11-3 with TRBJ1-1; 9 bases are shared with TRBD1. J gave up 3 bases and V 5 bases, and 10 bases lay outside the gene matches. Per germline, CDR1 SGHNT and CDR2 YENEEA. The CDR3 length is 16 residues. CDR3 in amino acids: CASSRDRVFSDTEAFF. The CDR3 DNA follows: TGTGCCAGCAGCCGGGACAGGGTTTTCTCCGACACTGAAGCTTTCTTT.

On this clone itself: An end of the junction differs from the germline gene, which may be a read error. The CDR3 region is CAISGRQILRDRDPYEQYF. In nucleotides, the CDR3 is TGTGCCATCAGTGGGAGGCAGATACTCCGGGACAGGGATCCCTACGAGCAGTACTTC. The chain recombines TRBV6-8 with TRBJ2-7, with 9 bases that match TRBD1. Germline-derived CDR1 and CDR2 are MNHGY and SAAAGT. This CDR3 is 19 amino acids long.